The T cell receptor (beta chain) described here comes from a study of T cells in Graves' hyperthyroidism and ophthalmopathy. Study as a whole: Once the initial diagnosis was made, peripheral blood was obtained before any treatment. Notes on the study in general: Among clonotypes expanded in thyroid above 0.001, most were also found in blood.

Trimming left V 4 bases short and J 6 bases short, with 7 bases between. This CDR3 region has 12 residues. CDR1 is SGHNT and CDR2 is YYREEE in the germline V gene (reference sequence). Amplification of TCR beta CDR3 regions was performed using RNA transcripts as template. The study used the HTBI primer set for a first-round RT-PCR of the TCR CDR3. TCRdb re-called the multiplex PCR reads through MiXCR, storing one row per CDR3 protein. The table has 600,000 to 800,000 distinct CDR3 sequences, around 40% seen once. This clonotype was counted between two and nine times. Its specificity is unknown. The diagnoses drew upon clinical symptoms, serum thyroxine and TRAb, thyroid ultrasound and orbital computed tomography. Cells are PBMCs isolated from about 10 ml of fresh blood.

V usage is TRBV5-4 and J usage is TRBJ2-2, with D possibly TRBD2 on 5 matching bases. This receptor was taken from a woman aged 40 to 55 with Graves' hyperthyroidism. The sequenced sample was blood. The CDR3 DNA reads as TGTGCCAGCAGCGAGGGCGCCGGGGAGCTGTTTTTT. Residues: CASSEGAGELFF.